This TCR beta chain was sequenced in a study of T cell responses to AZD1222 COVID-19 vaccine. Method: immunoSEQ multiplex PCR; TCRdb's copy keeps in-frame clones and lacks some. This table holds 100,000 or so clones, 87% found once. Looked up from germline, CDR1 is SGHRS and CDR2 is YFSETQ. CDR3 length: 12 amino acids. V was pared by 1 base and J by 5 bases, with 7 bases between. This clonotype was obtained from an adult in good health. This specimen consisted of peripheral blood, obtained on day 0 of AZD1222 vaccination. The chain links TRBV5-1 to TRBJ2-7; D not certain. The chain's CDR3 is CASSLNLDEQYF. CDR3 nucleotide sequence: TGCGCCAGCAGCTTGAATCTGGACGAGCAGTACTTC. Full variable domain (missing parts from reference TRBV5-1 and TRBJ2-7): KAGVTQTPRYLIKTRGQQVTLSCSPISGHRSVSWYQQTPGQGLQFLFEYFSETQRNKGNFPGRFSGRQFSNSRSEMNVSTLELGDSALYLCASSLNLDEQYFGPGTRLTVT.